This T cell receptor beta chain was captured by sequencing in a study of tumor and adjacent non-tumor tissue in lung cancer. Whole-study context: Some 4.2 million productive TCRbeta reads were obtained per sample on average.

The template was RNA from unsorted bulk tissue. More than 3 cm separated this lung sample from the edge of the tumor. TCRbeta libraries were built with three rounds of nested PCR, modified from ARM-PCR. TCRdb reprocessed the multiplex PCR reads with MiXCR, giving one entry per CDR3 protein. This sample carries roughly 74,000 distinct CDR3 sequences, over 65% of them seen once, and the ten largest clones take 40%. Comments on this clonotype: Its specificity is not known.

Findings and caveats of the study: Tumor repertoires had a smaller top 100 clone share than normal lung. Compared with tumor, normal lung showed significantly lower TCR diversity. Tumor TCR diversity, when higher, was linked to shorter survival.

V trimming: 3 bases; J trimming: 11 bases; junction bases outside the gene matches: 14. This CDR3 is 16 amino acids long. Looked up from germline, CDR1 is LGHNA and CDR2 is YSLEER. The clonotype originates from a man in his 70s with non-small cell lung cancer. Input material: distant non-tumor lung tissue. This rearrangement joins TRBV4-3 to TRBJ2-1, with TRBD1 matching 9 bases. CDR3 amino acids: CASSHIGTGWSNKQFF. The CDR3, as DNA: TGCGCCAGCAGCCACATTGGGACAGGGTGGTCAAATAAGCAGTTCTTC.